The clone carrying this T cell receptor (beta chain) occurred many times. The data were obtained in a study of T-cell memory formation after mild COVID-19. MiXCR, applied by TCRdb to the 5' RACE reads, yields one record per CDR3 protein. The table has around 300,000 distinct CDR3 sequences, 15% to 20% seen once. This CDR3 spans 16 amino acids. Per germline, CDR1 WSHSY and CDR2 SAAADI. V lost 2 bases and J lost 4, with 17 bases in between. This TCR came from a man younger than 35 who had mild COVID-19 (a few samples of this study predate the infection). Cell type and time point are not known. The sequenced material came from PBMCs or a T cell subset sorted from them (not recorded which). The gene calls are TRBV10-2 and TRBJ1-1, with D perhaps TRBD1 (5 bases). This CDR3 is CASSEAQGPATTEAFF. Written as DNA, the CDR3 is TGCGCCAGCAGTGAGGCGCAGGGACCGGCGACCACTGAAGCTTTCTTT.